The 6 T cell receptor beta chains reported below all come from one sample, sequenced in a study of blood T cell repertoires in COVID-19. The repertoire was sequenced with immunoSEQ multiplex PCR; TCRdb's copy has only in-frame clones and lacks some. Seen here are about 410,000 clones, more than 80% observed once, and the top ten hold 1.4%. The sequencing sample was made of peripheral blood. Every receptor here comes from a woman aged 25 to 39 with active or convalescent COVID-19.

CDR3 DNA: TGTGCCAGCAGCTCGGGACTAGGGAATGAGCAGTTCTTC. Translating gives CASSSGLGNEQFF. This chain connects TRBV7-9 to TRBJ2-1; 8 nucleotides line up with TRBD2. The germline gives CDR1 SEHNR, CDR2 FQNEAQ (reference sequence). This CDR3 comprises 13 residues. Losses at the gene ends were 4 bases for V and 7 bases for J; bases not matched to a gene: 3.

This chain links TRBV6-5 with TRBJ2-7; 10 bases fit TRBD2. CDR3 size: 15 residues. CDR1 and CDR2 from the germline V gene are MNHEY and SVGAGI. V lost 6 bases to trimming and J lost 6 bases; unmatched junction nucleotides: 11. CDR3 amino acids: CASSLLVAGGAEQYF. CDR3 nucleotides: TGTGCCAGCAGCCTCCTAGTAGCGGGGGGTGCCGAGCAGTACTTC.

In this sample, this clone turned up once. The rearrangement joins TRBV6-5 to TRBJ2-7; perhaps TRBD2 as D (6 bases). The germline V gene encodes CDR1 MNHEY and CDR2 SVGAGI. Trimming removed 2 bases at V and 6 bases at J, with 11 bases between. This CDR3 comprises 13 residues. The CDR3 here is CASSYALEGEQYF. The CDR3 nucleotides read TGTGCCAGCAGTTACGCCTTGGAGGGCGAGCAGTACTTC.

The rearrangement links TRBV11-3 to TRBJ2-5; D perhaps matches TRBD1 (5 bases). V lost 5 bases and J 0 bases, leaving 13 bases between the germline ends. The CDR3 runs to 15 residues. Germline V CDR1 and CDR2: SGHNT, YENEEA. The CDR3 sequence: CASSPGHTNQETQYF. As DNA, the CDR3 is TGTGCCAGCAGCCCCGGACACACAAACCAAGAGACCCAGTACTTC.

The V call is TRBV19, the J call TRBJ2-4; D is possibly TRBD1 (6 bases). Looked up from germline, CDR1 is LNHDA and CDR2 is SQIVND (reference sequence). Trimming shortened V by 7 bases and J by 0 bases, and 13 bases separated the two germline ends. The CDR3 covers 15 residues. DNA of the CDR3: TGTGCCAGTAATGACAGGAGCCTAGCCAAAAACATTCAGTACTTC. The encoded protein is CASNDRSLAKNIQYF.

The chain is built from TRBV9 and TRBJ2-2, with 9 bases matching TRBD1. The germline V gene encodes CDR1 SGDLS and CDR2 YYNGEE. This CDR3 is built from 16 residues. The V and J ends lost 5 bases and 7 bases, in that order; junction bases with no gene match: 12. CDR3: CASRGPGTGSYGELFF. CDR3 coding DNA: TGTGCCAGCAGAGGTCCCGGGACAGGGTCTTACGGGGAGCTGTTTTTT.